The 30 T cell receptor beta chains listed next were all sequenced from one sample in a study of T cells in Graves' hyperthyroidism and ophthalmopathy. Amplified TCR beta CDR3 regions came from RNA transcripts. Primed by the HTBI set, a first-round RT-PCR was run on the TCR CDR3. Each CDR3 protein is one row after TCRdb ran MiXCR on the multiplex PCR reads. This table holds 300,000 to 500,000 distinct CDR3 sequences, around 15% found once. The sequenced sample was blood. These receptors all stem from a man aged 45 to 65 with Graves' ophthalmopathy.

This clonotype has a count of ten or more. V gene TRBV11-1 combines with J gene TRBJ2-6; TRBD2 is a possible D gene (5 bases). The CDR3 has 16 amino acids. Trimming cost V 2 bases and J 0 bases, with 8 bases left between them. CDR1 and CDR2 (germline): SGHAT, FQDESV (reference sequence). The CDR3 DNA sequence: TGTGCCAGCAGCTTATGGGAGCGCTCTGGGGCCAACGTCCTGACTTTC. This gives the protein CASSLWERSGANVLTF.

The rearrangement uses TRBV20-1 and TRBJ2-3; 8 nucleotides match TRBD1. Looked up from germline, CDR1 is DFQATT and CDR2 is SNEGSKA (reference sequence). The CDR3 is made up of 14 amino acids. Germline trimming cut 1 base from V and 1 base from J; bases unmatched to any gene: 1. CDR3 nucleotides: TGCAGTGCTAGAGGGGGACAGGGCACAGATACGCAGTATTTT. It yields the protein CSARGGQGTDTQYF.

This clonotype has at least ten counts. The CDR3, as DNA: TGTGCCAGCAGCATTGGGACAGGCGGCTATGGCTACACCTTC. Protein sequence: CASSIGTGGYGYTF. The genes are TRBV11-2 and TRBJ1-2, with 8 bases that match TRBD1. Germline loops: CDR1 SGHAT, CDR2 FQNNGV. The CDR3 spans 14 residues. J gave up 4 bases and V 5 bases, and 6 bases lay outside the gene matches.

V and J are TRBV20-1 and TRBJ2-5, with 8 bases identical to TRBD2. The germline CDR1 and CDR2 sequences are DFQATT and SNEGSKA (reference sequence). After removal of 3 bases from V and 1 base from J, the junction contained 4 bases not matched to a gene. The CDR3 covers 14 residues. DNA of the CDR3: TGCAGTGCTAGTCGCGGGAGGCTCCAAGAGACCCAGTACTTC. Encoded protein: CSASRGRLQETQYF.

J is TRBJ2-7 and V is TRBV6-2 or TRBV6-3; D is tentatively TRBD1 or TRBD2 (6 bases each). Germline CDR1 is MNHEY and CDR2 is SVGEGT. This CDR3 contains 14 residues. With 6 bases removed from V and 2 bases from J, the gap between germline ends came to 14 bases. CDR3 residues: CASRRGVGPYEQYF. CDR3 sequence (DNA): TGTGCCAGCAGAAGGGGGGTCGGCCCCTACGAGCAGTACTTC.

This clonotype was observed a handful of times. The rearrangement links TRBV7-3 to TRBJ2-5, with D uncertain. The germline V and J ends were trimmed by 3 bases and 2 bases, with 22 bases remaining between them. Germline V gives CDR1 SGHTA, CDR2 FQGTGA. This CDR3 spans 18 amino acids. The CDR3 nucleotides are TGTGCCAGCAGCTTTATCGCGGTTACGCACCCATTACAAGAGACCCAGTACTTC. This translates into CASSFIAVTHPLQETQYF.

V gene TRBV28 combines with J gene TRBJ1-1, with 8 bases lining up with TRBD1. With 5 bases clipped from V and 12 bases from J, the junction kept 5 bases outside the gene matches. The CDR3 loop spans 11 amino acids. Germline CDR1 MDHEN, CDR2 SYDVKM. The CDR3 DNA reads as TGTGCCAGCAGTCTCTACAGGGGGACTTTCTTT. It is translated as CASSLYRGTFF.

This clonotype was observed at least ten times. V usage is TRBV20-1 and J usage is TRBJ2-5, with TRBD2 as a possible D gene (6 bases). Trimming stripped 8 bases from V and 5 bases from J, with 18 bases between. This CDR3 is built from 13 residues. Germline V gene sequence: CDR1 DFQATT, CDR2 SNEGSKA (reference sequence). CDR3 residues: CSSRRGSSETQYF. CDR3 sequence (DNA): TGCAGTAGCCGCCGGGGGAGCTCGGAGACCCAGTACTTC.

This clonotype appeared many times. Written as DNA, the CDR3 is TGTGCCACCAGGGACAGGGGGACCACAGATACGCAGTATTTT. This encodes CATRDRGTTDTQYF. This chain uses TRBV24-1 with TRBJ2-3, with 10 nucleotides matching TRBD1. The CDR3 runs to 14 residues. Unmatched junction bases numbered 2, after V lost 7 bases and J lost 2 bases. The germline V gene has CDR1 KGHDR and CDR2 SFDVKD.

This clonotype was picked up one time. A clone one base away is much larger, so this may be a read error. The genes are TRBV27 and TRBJ1-6; 9 nucleotides agree with TRBD1. The J segment lost 8 bases and the V segment lost 5 bases, leaving 7 bases of the junction unmatched. In germline, CDR1 is MNHEY, CDR2 SMNVEV (reference sequence). This CDR3 region has 15 residues. The CDR3 is CASSTPGQGDSPLHF. CDR3 sequence (DNA): TGTGCCAGCAGTACACCGGGACAGGGCGATTCACCCCTCCACTTT.

The CDR3 DNA follows: TGCGCCAGCAGCACCTCAGGGTCGGGCAATCAGCCCCAGCATTTT. Translating gives CASSTSGSGNQPQHF. This sequence joins TRBV5-1 and TRBJ1-5, with D possibly matching TRBD1 (5 bases). Germline values: CDR1 SGHRS, CDR2 YFSETQ. V lost 4 bases and J 2 bases, leaving 13 bases between the germline ends. The CDR3 totals 15 residues.

Ten or more counts support this clonotype. The V and J genes are TRBV11-3 and TRBJ2-1; D is undetermined. This CDR3 has 19 residues. Germline V lookup: CDR1 SGHNT, CDR2 YENEEA. With 0 bases removed from V and 5 bases from J, the gap between germline ends came to 23 bases. CDR3 in amino acids: CASSLDPTSALERDNEQFF. The DNA of the CDR3 is TGTGCCAGCAGCTTAGATCCTACGAGCGCCCTGGAGCGAGACAATGAGCAGTTCTTC.

This clonotype has a handful of counts. The rearrangement uses TRBV7-9 and TRBJ1-5; D is uncertain. V lost 4 bases, J lost 6 bases, and 10 bases lay in between. This CDR3 comprises 13 residues. Germline assignment: CDR1 SEHNR and CDR2 FQNEAQ (reference sequence). CDR3 sequence: CASSSKNLQPQHF. CDR3 DNA: TGTGCCAGCAGCTCCAAAAACCTTCAGCCCCAGCATTTT.

The count of this clonotype is one. This could be a read error, since a much larger clone is one nucleotide away. The V and J genes are TRBV6-2 or TRBV6-3 and TRBJ2-3; D uncertain. The CDR3 runs 12 residues. Germline V gene data show CDR1 as MNHEY and CDR2 as SVGEGT. CDR3 DNA: TGTGCCATCAGTGATTCGTCGGATACGCAGTATTTT. This codes for CAISDSSDTQYF.

Ten or more counts support this clonotype. The CDR3 region is CASSFAFAGVTEAFF. In nucleotides, the CDR3 is TGTGCCAGCAGCTTTGCCTTTGCGGGTGTCACTGAAGCTTTCTTT. This rearrangement joins TRBV5-6 to TRBJ1-1; D ambiguous. Germline V gives CDR1 SGHDT, CDR2 YYEEEE. CDR3 size: 15 residues. V was trimmed by 2 bases and J by 4 bases, leaving 15 bases between them.

A note on this clonotype: At one of its ends the junction is not consistent with the germline gene, which may arise from a read error. The chain is built from TRBV11-3 and TRBJ1-6; TRBD1 might be the D (6 bases). Germline V gene lookup returns CDR1 SGHNT and CDR2 YENEEA. CDR3 length: 18 residues. The CDR3 region is CARSSYHRVFVANSPLHF. DNA of the CDR3: TGTGCCAGGAGCTCTTACCACAGGGTCTTTGTGGCTAATTCACCCCTCCACTTT.

In this sample, this clonotype turned up many times. V gene TRBV5-8 combines with J gene TRBJ2-1, with TRBD1 identical over 7 bases. The CDR3 contains 13 residues. CDR1 SGHTS and CDR2 YDEGEE come from the germline V gene. Trimming took 3 bases from V and 3 from J; bases not matched to a gene: 0. CDR3 residues: CASSWDSYNEQFF. The CDR3 nucleotides are TGTGCCAGCAGCTGGGACAGCTACAATGAGCAGTTCTTC. The whole variable domain, filled in from reference TRBV5-8 and TRBJ2-1, reads EAGVTQSPTHLIKTRGQQATLRCSPISGHTSVYWYQQALGLGLQFLLWYDEGEERNRGNFPPRFSGRQFPNYSSELNVNALELEDSALYLCASSWDSYNEQFFGPGTRLTVL.

This clonotype was found a few times. In DNA, the CDR3 is TGTGCCAGCAGTAAAATAGCGGGAGCCAGCACAGATACGCAGTATTTT. This codes for CASSKIAGASTDTQYF. V usage is TRBV27 and J usage is TRBJ2-3, with 9 bases aligning to TRBD2. The CDR3 spans 16 residues. V was pared by 5 bases and J by 0 bases, with 6 bases of the junction left unmatched. Germline V CDR1 and CDR2: MNHEY, SMNVEV (reference sequence).

Within the sample, this clonotype is large. The chain uses TRBV27 and TRBJ2-2; 10 bases align to TRBD2. The CDR3 loop spans 16 amino acids. Germline V gene sequence: CDR1 MNHEY, CDR2 SMNVEV (reference sequence). With 3 bases clipped from V and 9 bases from J, the junction kept 10 bases outside the gene matches. Here the CDR3 reads CASSLYGLAEWRELFF. The CDR3 region has the DNA TGTGCCAGCAGTTTGTACGGACTAGCGGAATGGCGGGAGCTGTTTTTT.

The rearrangement uses TRBV20-1 and TRBJ2-1, with D possibly being TRBD1 (6 bases). V lost 6 bases and J 7 bases, leaving 22 bases between the germline ends. The CDR3 extends over 15 amino acids. Germline V gene data show CDR1 as DFQATT and CDR2 as SNEGSKA (reference sequence). CDR3 amino acids: CSANLLQGRRNEQFF. The CDR3 coding sequence is TGCAGTGCCAACCTCTTACAGGGCAGGAGAAATGAGCAGTTCTTC.

Many counts were recorded for this clonotype. This chain joins TRBV5-1 and TRBJ2-5, with D possibly being TRBD1 or TRBD2 (5 bases each). With 4 bases removed from V and 1 base from J, the gap between germline ends came to 17 bases. The CDR3 is made up of 16 amino acids. Germline CDR1 is SGHRS and CDR2 is YFSETQ. The chain's CDR3 is CASSDPTGGGQETQYF. CDR3 DNA: TGCGCCAGCAGCGATCCAACAGGAGGTGGCCAAGAGACCCAGTACTTC.

The V gene is TRBV7-3, the J gene TRBJ2-1; D could derive from TRBD1 or TRBD2 (6 bases each). The CDR3 covers 16 residues. Trimming shortened V by 4 bases and J by 4 bases, and 17 bases separated the two germline ends. CDR1 is SGHTA and CDR2 is FQGTGA in the germline V gene. The CDR3: CASSSPSGARYNEQFF. Here the CDR3 DNA reads TGTGCCAGCAGCTCCCCCTCGGGGGCCAGGTACAATGAGCAGTTCTTC.

In this sample, this clonotype turned up many times. This chain links TRBV2 with TRBJ2-7, with 10 bases aligning to TRBD2. The germline gives CDR1 SNHLY, CDR2 FYNNEI. CDR3 length equals 15 residues. J lost 4 bases, V lost 6 bases, and 9 bases had no gene match. The CDR3 loop is CASSLTSGLVYEQYF. CDR3 nucleotide sequence: TGTGCCAGCAGCCTGACTAGCGGGTTGGTTTACGAGCAGTACTTC.

There are many counts of this clonotype. The chain carries TRBV11-2 and TRBJ2-1, with TRBD1 identical over 7 bases. Looked up from germline, CDR1 is SGHAT and CDR2 is FQNNGV. This CDR3 has 15 amino acids. V shed 7 bases, J shed 3 bases, and the junction held 9 bases outside the gene matches. This CDR3 is CASTQSGQIYNEQFF. In DNA form, the CDR3 reads TGTGCCAGCACCCAATCGGGACAGATCTACAATGAGCAGTTCTTC. Using reference TRBV11-2 and TRBJ2-1 for the parts outside the CDR3, the full variable domain is EAGVAQSPRYKIIEKRQSVAFWCNPISGHATLYWYQQILGQGPKLLIQFQNNGVVDDSQLPKDRFSAERLKGVDSTLKIQPAKLEDSAVYLCASTQSGQIYNEQFFGPGTRLTVL.

This clonotype has just a few counts. This sequence joins TRBV7-9 and TRBJ2-5; 14 bases match TRBD2. The CDR3 is 18 residues long. Trimming removed 3 bases from V and 2 bases from J; junction bases left unmatched: 8. CDR1 is SEHNR and CDR2 is FQNEAQ in the germline V gene (reference sequence). The CDR3 loop reads CASSFPGLAGVEQETQYF. Written as DNA, the CDR3 is TGTGCCAGCAGCTTCCCGGGACTAGCGGGAGTAGAACAAGAGACCCAGTACTTC.

This clonotype was observed at least ten times. This chain uses TRBV7-9 with TRBJ2-5, with 10 positions matching TRBD2. Germline assignment: CDR1 SEHNR and CDR2 FQNEAQ (reference sequence). With 0 bases clipped from V and 4 bases from J, the junction kept 11 bases outside the gene matches. The CDR3 consists of 18 residues. The CDR3 loop reads CASSLAVLAGDRRETQYF. The CDR3 DNA reads as TGTGCCAGCAGCTTAGCCGTCCTAGCGGGAGACCGCCGAGAGACCCAGTACTTC.

The V call is TRBV12-3 or TRBV12-4, the J call TRBJ2-7; D is perhaps TRBD2 (6 bases). CDR3 length: 14 residues. Trimming took off 6 bases at V and 3 bases at J, with 15 bases between the two ends. The CDR3 protein is CASSPFVGGYEQYF. DNA of the CDR3: TGTGCCAGCAGCCCATTTGTGGGGGGCTACGAGCAGTACTTC.

On this clonotype: A much larger clone differs by one base, so this may be a read error. The gene calls are TRBV30 and TRBJ1-3; 7 nucleotides align to TRBD1. The germline CDR1 and CDR2 sequences are GTSNPN and SVGIG (reference sequence). V lost 2 bases and J lost 4; bases outside the gene matches: 2. The CDR3 loop spans 13 amino acids. CDR3 DNA sequence: TGTGCCTGGAGTTCACAGGGGGGAAACACCATATATTTT. It codes for CAWSSQGGNTIYF.

This chain uses TRBV6-5 with TRBJ1-5; unclear D gene. The CDR3 is 19 residues long. Germline CDR1 and CDR2: MNHEY and SVGAGI. V lost 0 bases and J lost 1, with 19 bases in between. CDR3 DNA: TGTGCCAGCAGTTACTCGCGCCAGACCGGATTTATGAGCAATCAGCCCCAGCATTTT. Translated: CASSYSRQTGFMSNQPQHF.

The chain joins TRBV12-3 or TRBV12-4 to TRBJ2-7, with TRBD2 matching 12 bases. V shed 5 bases and J 5 bases; nucleotides not matched to a gene: 4. The CDR3 totals 14 residues. The DNA for the CDR3 is TGTGCCAGCAGTGAACTAGCGGGAGGACACGAGCAGTACTTC. As protein: CASSELAGGHEQYF.